The clone carrying this TCR beta chain was found a few times. Its antigen is as yet unknown. The sample belongs to a study of graft-versus-host responses after intestinal transplantation. Study details: Isolated intestinal, liver-intestinal, or multivisceral transplants were what recipients had. Recipients uniformly received anti-thymocyte globulin induction, followed by tacrolimus and steroids for about three years. General study results and limits: Early post-transplant falls in HvG clones accompanied the peak levels of circulating GvH clones.

Lymphocytes (intraepithelial and lamina propria) were released by processing the graft tissue. TCRdb's table, derived via immunoSEQ multiplex PCR, lists solely in-frame clones and lacks some. The table records about 5,700 clones, over 65% of them present only once. CDR3 length: 15 amino acids. The ends were cut back, 0 bases at V and 5 bases at J, with 11 bases in the middle. From germline, CDR1 is MGHRA and CDR2 YSYEKL. This sample comprised ileum tissue, obtained almost 310 days after intestinal transplant. The genes are TRBV4-1 and TRBJ1-5; D ambiguous. The origin of this receptor is a human patient who received an intestinal transplant, so some T cells may come from the graft donor. The CDR3 sequence is CASSQDNWEYQPQHF. The CDR3 coding sequence is TGCGCCAGCAGCCAAGATAATTGGGAGTATCAGCCCCAGCATTTT.